This TCR beta chain is drawn from a study of liver allograft versus peripheral blood T cells. Study details: Transplanted livers held T cell receptor repertoires, and these were compared with repertoires in recipients' peripheral blood. Study observations and caveats: A difference was reportedly observed between T cell receptor repertoires inside liver allografts and those in peripheral blood.

This clonotype occurred a few times. What it binds is unknown. In TCRdb, the reads were re-called with MiXCR into one record per CDR3 protein. The sample has 10,000 to 15,000 distinct CDR3 sequences; under 30% are singletons. The CDR3 runs 14 residues. Germline V gene sequence: CDR1 GTSNPN, CDR2 SVGIG (reference sequence). With 2 bases removed from V and 5 bases from J, the gap between germline ends came to 12 bases. V is TRBV30 and J is TRBJ1-4; the D is unclear. The clonotype originates from a human patient who had a liver transplant. Some of these T cells may belong to the graft donor. CDR3 sequence (DNA): TGTGCCTGGAGTCTGACGGGAGGGAATGAAAAACTGTTTTTT. Translated: CAWSLTGGNEKLFF.